Presented here are 23 T cell receptor beta chains from one specimen sequenced in a study of regulatory T cells in long-lasting Graves disease. Libraries of TCR beta came from iRepertoire HTBI primers plus Arm-PCR of CDR3 regions. Using its own MiXCR run on the multiplex PCR reads, TCRdb lists one record per CDR3 protein. This repertoire shows 450,000 to 600,000 distinct CDR3 sequences, around 15% found once; its top ten account for 12%. Regarding time point: newly diagnosed GD, antithyroid drugs for less than 3 months. With RNA extracted from PBMCs as input, the TCR library was made. This sample was also put to use in a study of T cells in Graves' hyperthyroidism and ophthalmopathy.

This specimen consisted of peripheral blood mononuclear cells (PBMCs), obtained at new diagnosis, from a patient treated with antithyroid drugs. The origin of the receptors is a man between 40 and 49 years old with Graves disease.

The table lists this clonotype with a few counts. This sequence joins TRBV7-9 and TRBJ2-5; 10 bases agree with TRBD1. CDR3 length equals 17 residues. V was pared by 3 bases and J by 5 bases, with 12 bases of the junction left unmatched. CDR1 is SEHNR and CDR2 is FQNEAQ in the germline V gene (reference sequence). CDR3: CASSFPAPGQGKETQYF. Here the CDR3 DNA reads TGTGCCAGCAGCTTCCCTGCTCCGGGACAGGGGAAGGAGACCCAGTACTTC.

This clonotype was picked up many times. This sequence joins TRBV11-2 and TRBJ1-2; D is perhaps TRBD1 (6 bases). Between the trimmed V and J ends, which lost 1 base and 2 bases, there was a span of 11 bases. CDR3 length: 15 amino acids. Germline V gene sequence: CDR1 SGHAT, CDR2 FQNNGV. The CDR3 region has the DNA TGTGCCAGCAGCTTAGGTGGACAGCCCAACTATGGCTACACCTTC. This translates into CASSLGGQPNYGYTF.

This clonotype was observed many times. For the CDR3, the DNA is TGTGCCAGCTCACCTTACAGGGACTACGAGCAGTACTTC. It encodes CASSPYRDYEQYF. This rearrangement joins TRBV18 to TRBJ2-7; a possible D gene is TRBD1 (6 bases). In germline, CDR1 is KGHSH, CDR2 LQKENI. The CDR3 sequence is 13 residues long. The V and J ends lost 3 bases and 3 bases respectively, with 9 bases between them.

This clonotype has ten or more counts. The V call is TRBV12-3 or TRBV12-4, the J call TRBJ2-1; D is possibly TRBD1 or TRBD2 (5 bases each). This CDR3 contains 13 residues. Trimming shortened V by 7 bases and J by 4 bases, and 11 bases separated the two germline ends. The CDR3 loop reads CASTPGRYNEQFF. CDR3 DNA: TGTGCCAGCACTCCGGGGCGTTACAATGAGCAGTTCTTC.

This clonotype was seen repeatedly, ten times or more. This chain connects TRBV5-1 to TRBJ2-7; 8 positions match TRBD2. Per the germline V gene, CDR1 is SGHRS and CDR2 is YFSETQ. CDR3 length: 15 amino acids. V lost 4 bases to trimming and J lost 6 bases; unmatched junction nucleotides: 12. The CDR3: CASSPSAGGRGEQYF. The CDR3, as DNA: TGCGCCAGCAGCCCGAGCGCGGGAGGCCGGGGCGAGCAGTACTTC.

This clonotype was observed a handful of times. The V gene is TRBV9, the J gene TRBJ2-7, with TRBD1 matching 8 bases. CDR1 is SGDLS and CDR2 is YYNGEE in the germline V gene. The CDR3 is 15 amino acids. V shed 4 bases and J 3 bases; nucleotides not matched to a gene: 9. The CDR3 spells CASSSAGTGHYEQYF. DNA of the CDR3: TGTGCCAGCAGCTCCGCCGGGACAGGACACTACGAGCAGTACTTC.

The sample holds many counts of this clonotype. The chain recombines TRBV28 with TRBJ2-7; the D gene is possibly TRBD2 (6 bases). The CDR3 totals 13 residues. Germline V CDR1 and CDR2: MDHEN, SYDVKM. Between the trimmed V and J ends, which lost 5 bases and 8 bases, there was a span of 16 bases. The CDR3: CASSLPAGGQQYF. CDR3 in DNA: TGTGCCAGCAGTCTCCCAGCGGGCGGCCAGCAGTACTTC. The variable domain in full, completed from reference TRBV28 and TRBJ2-7, reads DVKVTQSSRYLVKRTGEKVFLECVQDMDHENMFWYRQDPGLGLRLIYFSYDVKMKEKGDIPEGYSVSREKKERFSLILESASTNQTSMYLCASSLPAGGQQYFGPGTRLTVT.

This clonotype was recorded a few times. The V gene is TRBV5-5, the J gene TRBJ1-2, with D unresolved. Trimming shortened V by 0 bases and J by 7 bases, and 10 bases separated the two germline ends. CDR1 SGHKS and CDR2 YYEKEE come from the germline V gene (reference sequence). The CDR3 is 13 residues long. The CDR3 DNA reads TGTGCCAGCAGCTTGGAAGGGAAGGCTGGCTACACCTTC. Translated: CASSLEGKAGYTF.

This clonotype occurred many times. The genes are TRBV9 and TRBJ2-5, with D possibly called TRBD1 or TRBD2 (7 bases each). This CDR3 spans 17 amino acids. Germline V gene lookup returns CDR1 SGDLS and CDR2 YYNGEE. Trimming shortened V by 3 bases and J by 3 bases, and 21 bases separated the two germline ends. The CDR3 spells CASSDGRQGGKEETQYF. The CDR3 DNA sequence: TGTGCCAGCAGCGACGGTAGGCAGGGGGGGAAGGAAGAGACCCAGTACTTC.

This clonotype was found many times. The rearrangement joins TRBV6-2 or TRBV6-3 to TRBJ2-7, with TRBD2 matching 12 bases. The trim removed 5 bases at V and 0 bases at J, leaving 8 bases unmatched. Germline CDR1 MNHEY, CDR2 SVGEGT. This CDR3 spans 17 amino acids. CDR3 coding DNA: TGTGCCAGCAGTAAGGGACTAGCGGGCATGTTCTCCTACGAGCAGTACTTC. Translated: CASSKGLAGMFSYEQYF.

This clonotype has a handful of counts. The rearrangement links TRBV27 to TRBJ2-7; a possible D gene is TRBD1 (5 bases). With 7 bases removed from V and 3 bases from J, the gap between germline ends came to 10 bases. Germline CDR1 MNHEY, CDR2 SMNVEV (reference sequence). The CDR3 contains 12 residues. For the CDR3, the DNA is TGTGCCAGCAAAAGGGGCGACTACGAGCAGTACTTC. Protein sequence: CASKRGDYEQYF.

The V gene is TRBV25-1, the J gene TRBJ2-3; maybe TRBD1 (5 bases). The V gene lost 4 bases and the J gene lost 4 bases, with 18 bases spanning the gap. Germline V gene sequence: CDR1 MGHDK, CDR2 SYGVNS. The CDR3 has 16 residues. The CDR3 is CASSGSWAGKSDTQYF. CDR3 nucleotides: TGTGCCAGCAGTGGCTCATGGGCAGGGAAATCAGATACGCAGTATTTT.

The chain links TRBV2 to TRBJ2-7, with 14 bases aligning to TRBD2. The V segment lost 5 bases and the J segment 3 bases; nucleotides outside the gene matches: 3. This CDR3 contains 15 residues. Germline CDR1 SNHLY, CDR2 FYNNEI. For the CDR3, the DNA is TGTGCCAGCAGTCTGACTAGCGGGAGGGACTACGAGCAGTACTTC. It specifies CASSLTSGRDYEQYF.

This clonotype occurred a few times. The chain is built from TRBV5-4 and TRBJ2-1; D may be TRBD1 or TRBD2 (5 bases each). The CDR3 consists of 16 residues. Germline CDR1 is SGHNT and CDR2 is YYREEE (reference sequence). The V end lost 2 bases, the J end lost 2 bases, and 14 bases lay between the germline ends. The CDR3 sequence: CASSLGGLGPYNEQFF. The CDR3 DNA is TGTGCCAGCAGCTTAGGCGGGCTGGGACCCTACAATGAGCAGTTCTTC.

Turning to this clonotype: This probably arose from a read error, given a far larger clone one base away. The CDR3 nucleotides are TGTGCCAGCAGTTCCACAGGGGCCTCTTACAATGAGCAGTACTTC. Residues: CASSSTGASYNEQYF. The gene calls are TRBV27 and TRBJ2-7, with 7 bases identical to TRBD1. Trimming took 4 bases from V and 7 from J; bases not matched to a gene: 13. Germline lookup yields CDR1 MNHEY and CDR2 SMNVEV (reference sequence). This CDR3 is 15 amino acids long.

V is TRBV18 and J is TRBJ1-2; D not certain. Per germline, CDR1 KGHSH and CDR2 LQKENI. V lost 3 bases, J lost 4 bases, and 9 bases lay in between. There are 13 residues in the CDR3. Here the CDR3 reads CASSPERAYGYTF. In DNA form, the CDR3 reads TGTGCCAGCTCACCGGAAAGGGCCTATGGCTACACCTTC.

This clonotype was recorded at least ten times. The V gene is TRBV3-1, the J gene TRBJ2-1, with 8 bases aligning to TRBD2. Trimming removed 3 bases from V and 7 bases from J; junction bases left unmatched: 8. The CDR3 runs 15 residues. Germline-derived CDR1 and CDR2 are LGHDT and YNNKEL (reference sequence). This chain's CDR3 is CASSQWGLDSNEQFF. The DNA for the CDR3 is TGTGCCAGCAGCCAGTGGGGACTAGACTCTAATGAGCAGTTCTTC.

This clonotype was recorded many times. The chain couples TRBV2 to TRBJ2-1; D not certain. Trimming took 3 bases from V and 12 from J, leaving 9 bases between them. Germline V gene sequence: CDR1 SNHLY, CDR2 FYNNEI. The CDR3 covers 11 residues. The CDR3 protein is CASSEVGGQFF. CDR3 nucleotides: TGTGCCAGCAGTGAGGTGGGTGGGCAGTTCTTC.

In this sample, this clonotype turned up many times. J is TRBJ2-1 and V is TRBV7-2, with D uncertain. Germline V gene data show CDR1 as SGHTA and CDR2 as FQGNSA. Trimming removed 3 bases from V and 0 bases from J, with 12 bases in between. This CDR3 is 16 amino acids long. The DNA for the CDR3 is TGTGCCAGCAGCTTCTCAAGGACGGGCTCCTACAATGAGCAGTTCTTC. This codes for CASSFSRTGSYNEQFF.

Concerning this clonotype itself: It may be a read error: a sequence one base away is much more abundant. This chain connects TRBV5-1 to TRBJ2-3; D gene uncertain. From germline, CDR1 is SGHRS and CDR2 YFSETQ. Deletions cut 5 bases from V and 3 bases from J, with 13 bases between. The CDR3 is made up of 14 amino acids. CDR3 in amino acids: CASSKGLRTDTQYF. CDR3 bases: TGCGCCAGCAGTAAAGGCCTTCGTACAGATACGCAGTATTTT.

This clonotype was recorded at least ten times. This chain connects TRBV11-1 to TRBJ2-1; perhaps TRBD1 as D (6 bases). The CDR3 extends over 13 amino acids. Trimming pared 6 bases from V and 6 bases from J, leaving 12 bases between. The V gene's germline CDR1 is SGHAT and CDR2 FQDESV (reference sequence). Written as DNA, the CDR3 is TGTGCCAGCAGGACCACAGGGTTCAATGAGCAGTTCTTC. Translated: CASRTTGFNEQFF.

This clonotype was seen repeatedly, ten times or more. The chain combines TRBV28 with TRBJ1-3; D unresolved. Trimming shortened V by 5 bases and J by 0 bases, and 8 bases separated the two germline ends. The germline V gene encodes CDR1 MDHEN and CDR2 SYDVKM. The CDR3 is 14 amino acids. CDR3 coding DNA: TGTGCCAGCAGTCCAGAGAGCTCTGGAAACACCATATATTTT. Translating gives CASSPESSGNTIYF. The full variable domain, in which reference TRBV28 and TRBJ1-3 provide the parts outside the CDR3, is DVKVTQSSRYLVKRTGEKVFLECVQDMDHENMFWYRQDPGLGLRLIYFSYDVKMKEKGDIPEGYSVSREKKERFSLILESASTNQTSMYLCASSPESSGNTIYFGEGSWLTVV.

There are a few counts of this clonotype. The rearrangement joins TRBV5-1 to TRBJ2-1, with 14 bases matching TRBD2. V trimming: 4 bases; J trimming: 2 bases; junction bases outside the gene matches: 8. This CDR3 is built from 18 residues. The V gene's germline CDR1 is SGHRS and CDR2 YFSETQ. This CDR3 is CASSLGLGLAGAYNEQFF. CDR3 nucleotide sequence: TGCGCCAGCAGCCTGGGTTTGGGACTAGCGGGGGCCTACAATGAGCAGTTCTTC.